This entry features one T cell receptor (beta chain) sequence. The data derive from a study of CD8 T cells in Susac syndrome. TCR beta from blood CD8+ and CD4+ T cells was sequenced. The multiple sclerosis control group was made up of treatment-naive patients with stable or active relapsing-remitting disease. Negative isolation yielded the CD8+ and CD4+ T cells, while FACS enriched the TEMRA cells. After extraction with the RNeasy kit, roughly 0.5 to 1 ug of the RNA was reverse transcribed using random hexamers. With immunoSEQ multiplex PCR, TCR beta CDR3 was amplified across 54 Vbeta and 13 Jbeta. TCRdb re-analysed the immunoSEQ multiplex PCR reads in MiXCR, keeping a single row per CDR3 protein. This sample carries about 290,000 distinct CDR3 sequences, around nine tenths of them seen once, and the ten largest clones take 0.18%. V was shortened by 0 bases and J by 10 bases, with 16 bases between the two germline ends. The CDR3 loop spans 14 amino acids. The V gene's germline CDR1 is GTSNPN and CDR2 SVGIG (reference sequence).

This TCR was recovered from a human donor with multiple sclerosis. The chain has TRBV30 and TRBJ2-1; D is uncertain. Sequenced material: CD8+ T cells from PBMCs. The CDR3 loop is CAWSVLQEPREQFF. Here the CDR3 DNA reads TGTGCCTGGAGTGTTTTGCAGGAGCCACGGGAGCAGTTCTTC.